This T cell receptor beta chain emerged from a study of OX40 agonist ivuxolimab in advanced cancers. Patients were excluded for autoimmune disease history or systemic immunosuppression. Points from the study as a whole: The 0.1-3.0 mg/kg partial responders had among the lowest clonal expansion. In the 0.1 to 3.0 mg/kg range, CD4+ and CD8+ blood T cells had expanded clonally by week 6. Certain nonresponders likewise exhibited a low normalized T-cell clonal expansion.

With respect to this clone: The target antigen is unknown.

The protocol was immunoSEQ multiplex PCR, while the TCRdb copy is restricted to in-frame clones and leaves out a portion. The data show about 22,000 clones, with 70% to 90% seen just once and over 25% held by the top ten. The germline V gene has CDR1 GTSNPN and CDR2 SVGIG (reference sequence). The CDR3 is 14 amino acids. V trimming: 0 bases; J trimming: 2 bases; junction bases outside the gene matches: 2. This TCR derives from an adult with an advanced solid tumor such as melanoma, head and neck, liver or kidney cancer. The starting material was CD4+ or CD8+ T cells sorted from blood, obtained in a trial of the OX40 agonist ivuxolimab. V gene TRBV30 combines with J gene TRBJ2-7; 9 bases map to TRBD1. DNA for the CDR3: TGTGCCTGGAGTGTCTGGACAGGGGCCTACGAGCAGTACTTC. Its protein product is CAWSVWTGAYEQYF.